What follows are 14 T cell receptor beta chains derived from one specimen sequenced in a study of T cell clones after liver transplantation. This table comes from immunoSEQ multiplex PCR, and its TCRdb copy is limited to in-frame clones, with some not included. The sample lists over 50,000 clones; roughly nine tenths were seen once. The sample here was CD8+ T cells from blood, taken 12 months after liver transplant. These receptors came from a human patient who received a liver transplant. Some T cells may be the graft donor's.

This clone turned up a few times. The DNA of the CDR3 is TGCGCCAGCAGCCAAGATCTTGGGACAGGGGGCACCGGGGAGCTGTTTTTT. Residues: CASSQDLGTGGTGELFF. J is TRBJ2-2 and V is TRBV4-1, with TRBD1 matching over 11 bases. The CDR3 covers 17 residues. Germline loops: CDR1 MGHRA, CDR2 YSYEKL. The junction had 4 bases not matched to a gene; V was cut back by 0 bases and J by 4 bases.

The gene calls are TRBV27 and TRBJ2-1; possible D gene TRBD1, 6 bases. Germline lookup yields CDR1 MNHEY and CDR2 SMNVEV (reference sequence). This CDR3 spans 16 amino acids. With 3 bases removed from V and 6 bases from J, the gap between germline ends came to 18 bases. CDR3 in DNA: TGTGCCAGCAGTTTTATGGGGGCGCGAGGGGTCAATGAGCAGTTCTTC. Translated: CASSFMGARGVNEQFF.

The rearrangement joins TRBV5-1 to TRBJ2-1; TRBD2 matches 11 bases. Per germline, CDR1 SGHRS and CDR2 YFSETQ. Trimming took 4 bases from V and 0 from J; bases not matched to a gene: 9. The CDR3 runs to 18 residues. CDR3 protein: CASSPTSGIRSSYNEQFF. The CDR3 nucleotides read TGCGCCAGCAGCCCGACTAGCGGGATTAGGAGCTCCTACAATGAGCAGTTCTTC.

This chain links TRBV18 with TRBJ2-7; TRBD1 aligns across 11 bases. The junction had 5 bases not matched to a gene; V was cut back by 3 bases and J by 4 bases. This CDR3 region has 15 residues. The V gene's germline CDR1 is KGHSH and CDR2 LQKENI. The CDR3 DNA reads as TGTGCCAGCTCACCCTCGGACAGGGGGCCTTACGAGCAGTACTTC. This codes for CASSPSDRGPYEQYF.

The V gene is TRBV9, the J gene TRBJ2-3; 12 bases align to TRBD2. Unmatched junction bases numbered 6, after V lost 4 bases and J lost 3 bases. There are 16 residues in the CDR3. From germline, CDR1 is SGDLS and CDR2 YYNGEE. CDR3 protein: CASSSTSGRTTDTQYF. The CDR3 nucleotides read TGTGCCAGCAGCTCGACTAGCGGGAGAACGACAGATACGCAGTATTTT.

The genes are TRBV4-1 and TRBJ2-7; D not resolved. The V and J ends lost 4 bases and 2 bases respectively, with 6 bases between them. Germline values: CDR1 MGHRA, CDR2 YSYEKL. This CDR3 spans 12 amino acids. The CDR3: CASSPDAYEQYF. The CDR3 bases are TGCGCCAGCAGCCCGGACGCCTACGAGCAGTACTTC.

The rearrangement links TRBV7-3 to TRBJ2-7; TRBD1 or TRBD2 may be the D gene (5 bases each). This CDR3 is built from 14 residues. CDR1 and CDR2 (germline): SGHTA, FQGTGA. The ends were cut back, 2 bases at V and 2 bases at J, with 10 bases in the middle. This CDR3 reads CASSLGGAAYEQYF. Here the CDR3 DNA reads TGTGCCAGCAGCTTAGGGGGAGCAGCCTACGAGCAGTACTTC.

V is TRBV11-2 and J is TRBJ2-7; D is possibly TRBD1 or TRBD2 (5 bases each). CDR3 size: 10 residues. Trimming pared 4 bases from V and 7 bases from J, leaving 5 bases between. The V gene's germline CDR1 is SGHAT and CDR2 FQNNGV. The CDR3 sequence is CASSWGEQYF. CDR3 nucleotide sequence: TGTGCCAGCAGCTGGGGGGAGCAGTACTTC. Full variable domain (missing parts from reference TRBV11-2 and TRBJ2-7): EAGVAQSPRYKIIEKRQSVAFWCNPISGHATLYWYQQILGQGPKLLIQFQNNGVVDDSQLPKDRFSAERLKGVDSTLKIQPAKLEDSAVYLCASSWGEQYFGPGTRLTVT.

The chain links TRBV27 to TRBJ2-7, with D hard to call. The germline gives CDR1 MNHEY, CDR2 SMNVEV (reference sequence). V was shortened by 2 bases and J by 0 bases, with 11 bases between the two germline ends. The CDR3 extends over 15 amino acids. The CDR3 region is CASSLRSPSSYEQYF. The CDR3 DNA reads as TGTGCCAGCAGTTTAAGGTCCCCGAGCTCCTACGAGCAGTACTTC.

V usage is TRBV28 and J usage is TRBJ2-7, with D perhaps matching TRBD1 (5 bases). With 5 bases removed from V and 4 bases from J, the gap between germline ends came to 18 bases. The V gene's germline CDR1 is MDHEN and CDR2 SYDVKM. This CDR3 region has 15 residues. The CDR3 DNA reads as TGTGCCAGCAGTGACAGACAGAAGGGATCATACGAGCAGTACTTC. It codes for CASSDRQKGSYEQYF.

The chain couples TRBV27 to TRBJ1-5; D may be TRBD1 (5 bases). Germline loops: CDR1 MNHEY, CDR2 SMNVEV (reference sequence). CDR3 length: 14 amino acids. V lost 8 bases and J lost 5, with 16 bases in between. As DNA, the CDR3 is TGTGCCAGCGGGAAAAGGGGTACGCATCAGCCCCAGCATTTT. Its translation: CASGKRGTHQPQHF.

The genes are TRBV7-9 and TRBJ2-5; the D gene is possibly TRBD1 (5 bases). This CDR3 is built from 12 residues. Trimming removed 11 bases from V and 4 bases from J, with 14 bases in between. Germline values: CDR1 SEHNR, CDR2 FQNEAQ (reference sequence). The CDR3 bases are TGTGCCGCCAGGGATTTAGGAGAGACCCAGTACTTC. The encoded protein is CAARDLGETQYF.

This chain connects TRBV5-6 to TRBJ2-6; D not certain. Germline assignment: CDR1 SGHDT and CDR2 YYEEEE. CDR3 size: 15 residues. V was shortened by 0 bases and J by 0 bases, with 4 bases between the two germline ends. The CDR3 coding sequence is TGTGCCAGCAGCTTGGCATTCTCTGGGGCCAACGTCCTGACTTTC. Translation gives CASSLAFSGANVLTF.

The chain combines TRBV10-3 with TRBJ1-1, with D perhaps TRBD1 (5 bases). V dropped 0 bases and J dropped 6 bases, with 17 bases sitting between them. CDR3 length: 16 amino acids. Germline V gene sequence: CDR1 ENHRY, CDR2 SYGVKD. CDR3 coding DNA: TGTGCCATCAGTGAGTCCGTCACCAGGGTCGATTCTGAAGCTTTCTTT. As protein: CAISESVTRVDSEAFF.